This T cell receptor (beta chain) was captured in a study of T cells in Graves' hyperthyroidism and ophthalmopathy. Whole-study context: Peripheral blood was obtained at initial diagnosis, preceding any treatment.

The source material, RNA transcripts, was used to amplify TCR beta CDR3 regions. HTBI primers were employed in a first-round RT-PCR of the TCR CDR3. TCRdb reprocessed the multiplex PCR reads via MiXCR and lists one record per CDR3 protein. The table includes about 570,000 distinct CDR3 sequences, approximately 15% detected once. Germline V gene lookup returns CDR1 DFQATT and CDR2 SNEGSKA (reference sequence). V trimming: 0 bases; J trimming: 4 bases; junction bases outside the gene matches: 10. The CDR3 is made up of 17 amino acids. This clonotype was seen repeatedly, ten times or more. The sequencing sample was made of blood. This rearrangement joins TRBV20-1 to TRBJ2-7, with 12 nucleotides matching TRBD1. The clonotype comes from a middle-aged woman with Graves' hyperthyroidism. CDR3 DNA: TGCAGTGCTAGAGACTTACCGGGACAGGGGGCGCGGTACGAGCAGTACTTC. It is translated as CSARDLPGQGARYEQYF.